These 5 T cell receptor beta chains originate from one sample sequenced in a study of shared clonotypes between healthy human individuals. The assay was immunoSEQ multiplex PCR, and TCRdb's table has in-frame clones only and misses some. Of 2 million or so clones in the sample, roughly 95% were seen once. The material sequenced was naive CD4+ T cells sorted from blood. Subset noted: CD45RA+ positively selected. Source of these receptors: a man in his late teens or twenties in good health.

The chain employs TRBV7-3 and TRBJ2-5; 7 nucleotides agree with TRBD1. Trimming removed 5 bases from V and 2 bases from J; junction bases left unmatched: 8. This CDR3 comprises 15 residues. CDR1 is SGHTA, CDR2 FQGTGA, per germline. The chain's CDR3 is CASSRTGTVQETQYF. The CDR3, as DNA: TGTGCCAGCAGCCGGACGGGGACAGTTCAAGAGACCCAGTACTTC.

The V gene is TRBV25-1, the J gene TRBJ2-1, with 7 bases aligning to TRBD1. This CDR3 spans 14 amino acids. Germline assignment: CDR1 MGHDK and CDR2 SYGVNS. With V trimmed by 6 bases and J by 3 bases, 5 bases remained unmatched. CDR3: CASRETGSYNEQFF. DNA of the CDR3: TGTGCCAGCAGGGAGACAGGGAGCTACAATGAGCAGTTCTTC. Complete variable domain (other parts from reference TRBV25-1 and TRBJ2-1): EADIYQTPRYLVIGTGKKITLECSQTMGHDKMYWYQQDPGMELHLIHYSYGVNSTEKGDLSSESTVSRIRTEHFPLTLESARPSHTSQYLCASRETGSYNEQFFGPGTRLTVL.

The chain links TRBV11-2 to TRBJ2-1, with D uncertain. Looked up from germline, CDR1 is SGHAT and CDR2 is FQNNGV. CDR3 size: 14 residues. Between the trimmed V and J ends, which lost 0 bases and 3 bases, there was a span of 6 bases. The DNA of the CDR3 is TGTGCCAGCAGCTTAGATCCCTACTACAATGAGCAGTTCTTC. It specifies CASSLDPYYNEQFF.

This clone appeared a single time. V is TRBV11-2 and J is TRBJ1-6; 10 bases match TRBD1. The CDR3 sequence is 17 residues long. The V segment lost 5 bases and the J segment 5 bases; nucleotides outside the gene matches: 9. CDR1 is SGHAT and CDR2 is FQNNGV in the germline V gene. CDR3 residues: CASSLDRGLGDNSPLHF. The CDR3, as DNA: TGTGCCAGCAGCCTGGACAGGGGGTTGGGAGATAATTCACCCCTCCACTTT.

This chain links TRBV11-2 with TRBJ2-1; 11 bases are shared with TRBD1. J lost 6 bases, V lost 5 bases, and 6 bases had no gene match. This CDR3 region has 15 residues. Germline CDR1 and CDR2: SGHAT and FQNNGV. As DNA, the CDR3 is TGTGCCAGCAGCCCAGGGACAGGGGGAATCAATGAGCAGTTCTTC. Encoded protein: CASSPGTGGINEQFF. The complete variable domain, with remaining parts taken from reference TRBV11-2 and TRBJ2-1, reads EAGVAQSPRYKIIEKRQSVAFWCNPISGHATLYWYQQILGQGPKLLIQFQNNGVVDDSQLPKDRFSAERLKGVDSTLKIQPAKLEDSAVYLCASSPGTGGINEQFFGPGTRLTVL.